The 32 T cell receptor beta chains below all came from one sample that was sequenced in a study of radiation and T cells in renal cell carcinoma. Regarding time point: blood 2 weeks post-SBRT. Regarding treatment: 15 Gy SBRT to primary tumor, nephrectomy 4 weeks later. The repertoire was sequenced with immunoSEQ multiplex PCR; TCRdb's copy has only in-frame clones and lacks some. The profile covers some 150,000 clones, with roughly 86% appearing a single time and 10% to 15% taken by the ten largest. The input for sequencing was blood, taken from a patient whose treatment included radiotherapy and nephrectomy. These receptors all stem from a woman aged 50 to 60 with renal cell carcinoma.

This chain joins TRBV21-1 and TRBJ2-2; the D call TRBD1 from the table was never checked on the DNA. TRBV21-1 is designated a pseudogene. The CDR3 totals 15 residues. CDR3 residues: CASSPRTGQAGELFF. DNA of the CDR3: TGTGCCAGCAGCCCGCGGACAGGCCAAGCCGGGGAGCTGTTTTTT.

The chain joins TRBV10-3 to TRBJ1-4; the D is unclear. The V end was cut by 2 bases, the J end by 3 bases, with 4 bases between. CDR3 length: 13 residues. In germline, CDR1 is ENHRY, CDR2 SYGVKD. CDR3 bases: TGTGCCATCAGTGAGAGTTCTAATGAAAAACTGTTTTTT. Amino acids: CAISESSNEKLFF.

V usage is TRBV9 and J usage is TRBJ2-1, with D perhaps matching TRBD1 or TRBD2 (6 bases each). The CDR3 loop spans 16 amino acids. Germline V CDR1 and CDR2: SGDLS, YYNGEE. V was cut by 3 bases and J by 3 bases, with 16 bases left in between. Here the CDR3 DNA reads TGTGCCAGCAGCGCCCGGGGGCAGGACCTCTACAATGAGCAGTTCTTC. This encodes CASSARGQDLYNEQFF.

This sequence joins TRBV7-9 and TRBJ2-2; TRBD1 matches at 9 bases. Trimming took 6 bases from V and 2 from J; bases not matched to a gene: 7. Germline V gene data show CDR1 as SEHNR and CDR2 as FQNEAQ (reference sequence). The CDR3 contains 16 residues. The CDR3 region is CASRATGGRNTGELFF. CDR3 DNA sequence: TGTGCCAGCAGGGCAACAGGGGGCAGAAACACCGGGGAGCTGTTTTTT. Filled out from reference TRBV7-9 and TRBJ2-2, the complete variable domain reads DTGVSQNPRHKITKRGQNVTFRCDPISEHNRLYWYRQTLGQGPEFLTYFQNEAQLEKSRLLSDRFSAERPKGSFSTLEIQRTEQGDSAMYLCASRATGGRNTGELFFGEGSRLTVL.

This clone was seen only a few times. The chain is built from TRBV5-1 and TRBJ2-1; D is unresolved. Per the germline V gene, CDR1 is SGHRS and CDR2 is YFSETQ. The V and J ends lost 4 bases and 10 bases respectively, with 18 bases between them. This CDR3 spans 14 amino acids. CDR3 residues: CASSLGEQVREQFF. DNA of the CDR3: TGCGCCAGCAGCCTCGGCGAGCAAGTCAGGGAGCAGTTCTTC.

The chain employs TRBV27 and TRBJ1-2, with 10 bases fitting TRBD1. The J segment lost 7 bases and the V segment lost 7 bases, leaving 12 bases of the junction unmatched. CDR1 is MNHEY, CDR2 SMNVEV, per germline (reference sequence). This CDR3 has 15 amino acids. The CDR3 DNA reads as TGTGCCAGCACTTCATTCCGGGACAGGGGATCTGGCTACACCTTC. Amino acids: CASTSFRDRGSGYTF.

Details on this clone: Other DNA sequences in this sample translate to the same CDR3. This sequence joins TRBV7-9 and TRBJ2-5; TRBD2 matches at 9 bases. J gave up 1 base and V 4 bases, and 1 base lay outside the gene matches. The CDR3 has 14 residues. Germline CDR1 is SEHNR and CDR2 is FQNEAQ (reference sequence). CDR3 sequence (DNA): TGTGCCAGCAGCTCGGGACTAGCCCAAGAGACCCAGTACTTC. This sequence encodes CASSSGLAQETQYF.

This chain joins TRBV4-3 and TRBJ2-7, with TRBD1 matching 7 bases. From germline, CDR1 is LGHNA and CDR2 YSLEER. CDR3 length: 15 amino acids. With 3 bases clipped from V and 1 base from J, the junction kept 6 bases outside the gene matches. CDR3 nucleotides: TGCGCCAGCAGCCACCATACACAGGGGTCCTACGAGCAGTACTTC. Its translation is CASSHHTQGSYEQYF.

This chain connects TRBV9 to TRBJ1-1; D is undetermined. V was pared by 0 bases and J by 4 bases, with 4 bases between. The CDR3 has 12 residues. The germline gives CDR1 SGDLS, CDR2 YYNGEE. CDR3 region: CASSVGATEAFF. CDR3 nucleotide sequence: TGTGCCAGCAGCGTAGGGGCCACTGAAGCTTTCTTT.

This clone was observed once. The genes are TRBV14 and TRBJ1-1; D not certain. The germline V and J ends were trimmed by 1 base and 14 bases, with 11 bases remaining between them. Germline CDR1 is SGHDN and CDR2 is FVKESK. This CDR3 is 11 amino acids long. The DNA for the CDR3 is TGTGCCAGCAGCCAAGGTATTCTCCGCTTCTTT. Its protein product is CASSQGILRFF. Supplemented by reference TRBV14 and TRBJ1-1, the full variable domain reads EAGVTQFPSHSVIEKGQTVTLRCDPISGHDNLYWYRRVMGKEIKFLLHFVKESKQDESGMPNNRFLAERTGGTYSTLKVQPAELEDSGVYFCASSQGILRFFGQGTRLTVV.

The chain recombines TRBV30 with TRBJ2-2; D not resolved. The germline V and J ends were trimmed by 4 bases and 5 bases, with 17 bases remaining between them. The CDR3 is 15 amino acids. From germline, CDR1 is GTSNPN and CDR2 SVGIG (reference sequence). The CDR3 DNA is TGTGCCTGGAAGCCCGTGGCCATCTCGACCGGGGAGCTGTTTTTT. Its translation: CAWKPVAISTGELFF.

The rearrangement links TRBV25-1 to TRBJ2-5; the match to TRBD1 covers 11 bases. The V segment lost 6 bases and the J segment 5 bases; nucleotides outside the gene matches: 8. The CDR3 sequence is 15 residues long. The germline CDR1 and CDR2 sequences are MGHDK and SYGVNS. CDR3 in DNA: TGTGCCAGCAGCCTGGACAGGGGGCTCGGGGAGACCCAGTACTTC. Translation gives CASSLDRGLGETQYF.

The chain employs TRBV15 and TRBJ1-6, with D hard to call. This CDR3 has 16 amino acids. Germline V gene lookup returns CDR1 LNHNV and CDR2 YYDKDF (reference sequence). The germline V and J ends were trimmed by 3 bases and 0 bases, with 9 bases remaining between them. The CDR3 bases are TGTGCCACCAGCAGGGGCCTAAGCTCCTATAATTCACCCCTCCACTTT. It is translated as CATSRGLSSYNSPLHF.

The chain employs TRBV5-1 and TRBJ1-2, with D unclear. The CDR3 has 15 amino acids. Germline CDR1 is SGHRS and CDR2 is YFSETQ. V gave up 4 bases and J gave up 4 bases, with 17 bases separating them. CDR3 bases: TGCGCCAGCAGCCTCACGCCTTATAGCAGCTATGGCTACACCTTC. This codes for CASSLTPYSSYGYTF.

V is TRBV2 and J is TRBJ1-2; unclear D gene. The length of the CDR3 is 15 residues. CDR1 SNHLY and CDR2 FYNNEI come from the germline V gene. The V and J ends lost 6 bases and 3 bases respectively, with 17 bases between them. CDR3 bases: TGTGCCAGCAGCGAGCAGGTTTTAGTCTACTATGGCTACACCTTC. As protein: CASSEQVLVYYGYTF.

Here the CDR3 DNA reads TGTGCCAGCGCGCAGCGGAGGCGACTAGCGGGGGGGTGTTACGAGCAGTACTTC. Amino acids: CASAQRRRLAGGCYEQYF. The J gene is TRBJ2-7, the V gene TRBV7-6, with 14 positions matching TRBD2. The J segment lost 4 bases and the V segment lost 8 bases, leaving 16 bases of the junction unmatched. Germline CDR1 is SGHVS and CDR2 is FNYEAQ. This CDR3 has 18 amino acids.

The chain is built from TRBV5-8 and TRBJ1-1; D not certain. Germline V gene lookup returns CDR1 SGHTS and CDR2 YDEGEE. This CDR3 spans 14 amino acids. Trimming left V 2 bases short and J 3 bases short, with 11 bases between. This CDR3 reads CASSFPSLDTEAFF. CDR3 coding DNA: TGTGCCAGCAGCTTCCCGTCGTTGGACACTGAAGCTTTCTTT.

The rearrangement uses TRBV6-5 and TRBJ2-7; D might be TRBD1 (5 bases). With 4 bases removed from V and 3 bases from J, the gap between germline ends came to 13 bases. The CDR3 totals 14 residues. In germline, CDR1 is MNHEY, CDR2 SVGAGI. The CDR3 nucleotides are TGTGCCAGCAGTTCCCCGCCCCAGGGCTACGAGCAGTACTTC. Protein: CASSSPPQGYEQYF.

The chain combines TRBV19 with TRBJ1-3; D not certain. V dropped 5 bases and J dropped 0 bases, with 11 bases sitting between them. The CDR3 consists of 15 residues. Germline assignment: CDR1 LNHDA and CDR2 SQIVND (reference sequence). This chain's CDR3 is CASSSRSRSGNTIYF. CDR3 nucleotide sequence: TGTGCCAGTAGTTCCCGAAGCCGCTCTGGAAACACCATATATTTT.

The chain has TRBV5-3 and TRBJ2-7, with D tentatively TRBD1 (5 bases). TRBV5-3 is marked as an open reading frame, function uncertain. The CDR3 is 14 amino acids. V lost 1 base to trimming and J lost 2 bases, with 10 bases between them. The CDR3 loop reads CARSLLDTTYEQYF. In DNA, the CDR3 is TGTGCCAGAAGCTTGTTGGACACTACCTACGAGCAGTACTTC.

The sample holds one count of this clone. The chain has TRBV4-3 and TRBJ1-2, with D uncertain. Germline V gives CDR1 LGHNA, CDR2 YSLEER. V dropped 1 base and J dropped 0 bases, with 6 bases sitting between them. The length of the CDR3 is 14 residues. CDR3 in amino acids: CASSQAGTNYGYTF. For the CDR3, the DNA is TGCGCCAGCAGCCAAGCAGGTACTAACTATGGCTACACCTTC.

This clone was observed once. This chain uses TRBV5-1 with TRBJ2-7; D unclear. Trimming removed 0 bases from V and 7 bases from J, with 8 bases in between. The CDR3 has 12 residues. Germline V lookup: CDR1 SGHRS, CDR2 YFSETQ. The chain's CDR3 is CASSLGHGEQYF. In nucleotides, the CDR3 is TGCGCCAGCAGCTTGGGGCACGGGGAGCAGTACTTC.

This chain connects TRBV7-9 to TRBJ2-7; the D gene is possibly TRBD1 (6 bases). Per germline, CDR1 SEHNR and CDR2 FQNEAQ (reference sequence). The length of the CDR3 is 13 residues. V lost 2 bases to trimming and J lost 3 bases, with 8 bases between them. CDR3 in amino acids: CASSLLTGYEQYF. DNA for the CDR3: TGTGCCAGCAGCTTACTGACAGGCTACGAGCAGTACTTC.

The rearrangement uses TRBV7-8 and TRBJ1-1; TRBD1 matches at 9 bases. The CDR3 totals 15 residues. The V gene's germline CDR1 is SGHVS and CDR2 FQNEAQ. Unmatched junction bases numbered 9, after V lost 0 bases and J lost 10 bases. The CDR3 reads CASSLALTGGSRAFF. The CDR3 coding sequence is TGTGCCAGCAGCTTAGCTCTAACAGGGGGCTCGAGAGCTTTCTTT.

The chain combines TRBV30 with TRBJ1-5, with 7 bases identical to TRBD1. CDR1 is GTSNPN, CDR2 SVGIG, per germline (reference sequence). The CDR3 totals 14 residues. V trimming: 7 bases; J trimming: 0 bases; junction bases outside the gene matches: 6. CDR3 sequence: CASGTVNSNQPQHF. The DNA of the CDR3 is TGTGCCTCTGGGACAGTGAATAGCAATCAGCCCCAGCATTTT.

V gene TRBV19 combines with J gene TRBJ1-1; possible D gene TRBD1, 5 bases. The V and J ends lost 3 bases and 6 bases respectively, with 11 bases between them. There are 13 residues in the CDR3. Germline V CDR1 and CDR2: LNHDA, SQIVND (reference sequence). The CDR3 DNA follows: TGTGCCAGTAGTATGGTCAGGGAGGCTGAAGCTTTCTTT. This sequence encodes CASSMVREAEAFF.

The V call is TRBV7-9, the J call TRBJ2-1, with D hard to call. The CDR3 covers 10 residues. CDR1 and CDR2 from the germline V gene are SEHNR and FQNEAQ (reference sequence). Trimming cost V 8 bases and J 9 bases, with 8 bases left between them. CDR3: CASGDGEQFF. The CDR3, as DNA: TGTGCCAGCGGTGACGGTGAGCAGTTCTTC.

The rearrangement joins TRBV18 to TRBJ2-1; 10 bases are shared with TRBD2. There are 16 residues in the CDR3. CDR1 and CDR2 from the germline V gene are KGHSH and LQKENI. V shed 1 base and J 4 bases; nucleotides not matched to a gene: 4. The CDR3 is CASSPLAGGRYNEQFF. CDR3 in DNA: TGTGCCAGCTCACCACTAGCGGGGGGCCGTTACAATGAGCAGTTCTTC.

The chain has TRBV4-1 and TRBJ2-1, with 7 bases matching TRBD1. Unmatched junction bases numbered 4, after V lost 0 bases and J lost 2 bases. This CDR3 spans 16 amino acids. The germline V gene encodes CDR1 MGHRA and CDR2 YSYEKL. CDR3 nucleotides: TGCGCCAGCAGCCAAGAGGAACAGGGGACCTACAATGAGCAGTTCTTC. Residues: CASSQEEQGTYNEQFF.

CDR3 sequence (DNA): TGCGCCAGCAGCCAAGATCGACAGGGAAAGACTAACTATGGCTACACCTTC. This sequence encodes CASSQDRQGKTNYGYTF. The rearrangement links TRBV4-1 to TRBJ1-2; TRBD1 matches at 7 bases. Germline values: CDR1 MGHRA, CDR2 YSYEKL. V was clipped by 0 bases and J by 0 bases; unmatched bases: 7. The CDR3 spans 17 residues.

This chain uses TRBV14 with TRBJ2-7; perhaps TRBD1 as D (6 bases). The V end was cut by 0 bases, the J end by 3 bases, with 12 bases between. Germline V lookup: CDR1 SGHDN, CDR2 FVKESK. CDR3 length: 15 amino acids. In nucleotides, the CDR3 is TGTGCCAGCAGCCAAGAACCCGGGACACTCTACGAGCAGTACTTC. Protein: CASSQEPGTLYEQYF. Based on the CDR3 plus reference TRBV14 and TRBJ2-7, the full variable domain is EAGVTQFPSHSVIEKGQTVTLRCDPISGHDNLYWYRRVMGKEIKFLLHFVKESKQDESGMPNNRFLAERTGGTYSTLKVQPAELEDSGVYFCASSQEPGTLYEQYFGPGTRLTVT.

The gene calls are TRBV5-4 and TRBJ2-5; D may be TRBD2 (5 bases). The CDR3 is 14 residues long. Between the trimmed V and J ends, which lost 6 bases and 5 bases, there was a span of 17 bases. Germline assignment: CDR1 SGHNT and CDR2 YYREEE (reference sequence). CDR3 loop: CASTPPGMRETQYF. CDR3 DNA: TGTGCCAGCACCCCGCCGGGGATGAGGGAGACCCAGTACTTC. Variable domain in full (rest from reference TRBV5-4 and TRBJ2-5): ETGVTQSPTHLIKTRGQQVTLRCSSQSGHNTVSWYQQALGQGPQFIFQYYREEENGRGNFPPRFSGLQFPNYSSELNVNALELDDSALYLCASTPPGMRETQYFGPGTRLLVL.